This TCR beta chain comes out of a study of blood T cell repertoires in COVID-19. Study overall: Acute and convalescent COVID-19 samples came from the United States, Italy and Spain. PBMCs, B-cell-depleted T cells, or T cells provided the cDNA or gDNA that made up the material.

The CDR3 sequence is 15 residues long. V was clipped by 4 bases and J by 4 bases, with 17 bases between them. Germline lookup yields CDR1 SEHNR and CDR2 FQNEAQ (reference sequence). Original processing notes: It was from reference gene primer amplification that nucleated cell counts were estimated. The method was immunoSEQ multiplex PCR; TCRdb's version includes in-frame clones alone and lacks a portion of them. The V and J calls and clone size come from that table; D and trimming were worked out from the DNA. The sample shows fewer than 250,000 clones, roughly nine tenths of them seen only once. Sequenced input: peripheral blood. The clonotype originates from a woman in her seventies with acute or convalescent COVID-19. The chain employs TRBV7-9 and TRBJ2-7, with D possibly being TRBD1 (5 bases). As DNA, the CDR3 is TGTGCCAGCAGCTCGACCGACCCGCCAGGGTACGAGCAGTACTTC. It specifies CASSSTDPPGYEQYF.